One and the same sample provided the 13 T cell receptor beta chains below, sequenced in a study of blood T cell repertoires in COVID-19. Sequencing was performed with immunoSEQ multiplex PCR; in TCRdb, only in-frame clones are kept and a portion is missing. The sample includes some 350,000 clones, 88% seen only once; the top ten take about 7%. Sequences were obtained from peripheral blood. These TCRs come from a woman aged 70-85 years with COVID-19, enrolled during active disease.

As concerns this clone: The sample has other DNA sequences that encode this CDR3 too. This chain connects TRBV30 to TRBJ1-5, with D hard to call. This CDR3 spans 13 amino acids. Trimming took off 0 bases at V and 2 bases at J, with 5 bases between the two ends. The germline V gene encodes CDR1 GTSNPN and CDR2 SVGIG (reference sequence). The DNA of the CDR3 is TGTGCCTGGAGTGTTGAGGGCAATCAGCCCCAGCATTTT. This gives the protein CAWSVEGNQPQHF.

CDR3 DNA: TGTGCCAGCAGCCCGACATTCGGAAACACCATATATTTT. Translation gives CASSPTFGNTIYF. J is TRBJ1-3 and V is TRBV9; D is uncertain. CDR3 size: 13 residues. Trimming removed 4 bases from V and 4 bases from J, with 9 bases in between. Germline V CDR1 and CDR2: SGDLS, YYNGEE.

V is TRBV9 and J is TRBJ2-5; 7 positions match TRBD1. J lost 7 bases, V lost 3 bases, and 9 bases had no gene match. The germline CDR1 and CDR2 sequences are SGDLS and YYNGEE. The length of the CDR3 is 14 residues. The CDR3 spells CASSEIGGSGTQYF. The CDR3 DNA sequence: TGTGCCAGCAGCGAAATAGGGGGCTCGGGGACCCAGTACTTC.

The CDR3 sequence is CASSTESHGYTF. The CDR3, as DNA: TGTGCCAGCAGTACAGAATCCCATGGCTACACCTTC. The chain recombines TRBV28 with TRBJ1-2, with unresolved D. This CDR3 is built from 12 residues. V was shortened by 5 bases and J by 6 bases, with 10 bases between the two germline ends. The germline V gene has CDR1 MDHEN and CDR2 SYDVKM.

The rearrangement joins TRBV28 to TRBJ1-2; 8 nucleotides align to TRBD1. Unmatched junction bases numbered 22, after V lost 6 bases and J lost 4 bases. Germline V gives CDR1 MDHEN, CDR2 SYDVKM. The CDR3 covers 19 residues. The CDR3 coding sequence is TGTGCCAGCAGCTCCCTTTATCCTACTATGACAGGGGCTAGCTATGGCTACACCTTC. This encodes CASSSLYPTMTGASYGYTF.

Here the CDR3 reads CASSRVVDGYTF. The CDR3 DNA reads as TGTGCCAGCTCAAGAGTGGTCGATGGCTACACCTTC. V is TRBV18 and J is TRBJ1-2; D not certain. Germline V gives CDR1 KGHSH, CDR2 LQKENI. Trimming took 5 bases from V and 6 from J, leaving 10 bases between them. The CDR3 length is 12 residues.

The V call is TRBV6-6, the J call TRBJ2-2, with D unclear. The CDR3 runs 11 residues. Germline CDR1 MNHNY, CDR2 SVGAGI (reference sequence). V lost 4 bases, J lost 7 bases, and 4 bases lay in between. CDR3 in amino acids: CASSFLGELFF. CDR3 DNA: TGTGCCAGCAGTTTCCTCGGGGAGCTGTTTTTT.

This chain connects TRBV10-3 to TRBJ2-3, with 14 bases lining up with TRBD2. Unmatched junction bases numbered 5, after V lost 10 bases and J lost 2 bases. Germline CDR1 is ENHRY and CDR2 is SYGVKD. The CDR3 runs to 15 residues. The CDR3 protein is CATRTSGGITDTQYF. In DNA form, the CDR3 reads TGTGCCACCCGGACTAGCGGGGGGATCACAGATACGCAGTATTTT.

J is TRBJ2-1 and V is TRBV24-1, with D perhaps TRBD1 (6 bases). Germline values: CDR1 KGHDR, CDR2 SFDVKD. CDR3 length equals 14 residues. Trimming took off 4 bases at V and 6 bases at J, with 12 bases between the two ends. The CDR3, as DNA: TGTGCCACCAGTGACAAAGGACAGATCAATGAGCAGTTCTTC. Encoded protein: CATSDKGQINEQFF.

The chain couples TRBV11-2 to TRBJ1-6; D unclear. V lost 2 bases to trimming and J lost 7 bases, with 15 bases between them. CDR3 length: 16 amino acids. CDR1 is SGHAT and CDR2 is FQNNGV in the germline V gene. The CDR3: CASSLTVGEANSPLHF. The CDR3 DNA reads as TGTGCCAGCAGCTTAACTGTTGGGGAGGCGAATTCACCCCTCCACTTT.

The CDR3 sequence is CASSFLGGVGLSLHF. CDR3 coding DNA: TGTGCCAGCAGTTTCCTAGGAGGAGTCGGGTTATCCCTCCACTTT. This chain links TRBV27 with TRBJ1-6; no clear D gene. CDR1 and CDR2 from the germline V gene are MNHEY and SMNVEV (reference sequence). With 3 bases removed from V and 14 bases from J, the gap between germline ends came to 20 bases. The CDR3 has 15 residues.

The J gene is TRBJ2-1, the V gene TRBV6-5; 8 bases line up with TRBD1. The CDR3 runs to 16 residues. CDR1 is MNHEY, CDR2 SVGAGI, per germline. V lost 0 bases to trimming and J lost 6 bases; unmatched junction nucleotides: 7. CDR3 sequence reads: CASSYSDRGSSNEQFF. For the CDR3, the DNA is TGTGCCAGCAGTTACTCCGACAGGGGTAGTAGCAATGAGCAGTTCTTC.

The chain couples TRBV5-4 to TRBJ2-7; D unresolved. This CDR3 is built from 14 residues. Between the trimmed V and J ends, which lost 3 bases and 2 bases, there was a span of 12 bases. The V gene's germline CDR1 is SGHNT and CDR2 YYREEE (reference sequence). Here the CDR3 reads CASSSQDLTYEQYF. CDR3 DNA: TGTGCCAGCAGCTCGCAGGATCTTACCTACGAGCAGTACTTC. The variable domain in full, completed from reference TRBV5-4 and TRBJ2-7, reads ETGVTQSPTHLIKTRGQQVTLRCSSQSGHNTVSWYQQALGQGPQFIFQYYREEENGRGNFPPRFSGLQFPNYSSELNVNALELDDSALYLCASSSQDLTYEQYFGPGTRLTVT.